This TCR beta chain was identified during a study of T cell clonality in common variable immunodeficiency. Libraries were prepared by immunoSEQ multiplex PCR; TCRdb keeps only in-frame clonotypes and omits some of them. There are thousands of clones in the sample, none observed a single time. CVID subjects were around 14 female and approximately 30 male, aged about 8 to 65. Blood came from CVID subjects not ill and not taking immunomodulatory or immunosuppressive medication. Study observations and caveats: In common variable immunodeficiency, TCR beta chains reportedly carried fewer deletions and N-nucleotide insertions. CVID subjects had higher TCRbeta clonality than healthy controls, most marked in about a third. CVID subjects shared fewer TCRbeta clones than healthy controls did.

To note about this clone: Its antigen is not identified. The read ends 3 residues before the CDR3 terminus; that terminus is restored from the germline J gene.

V was trimmed by 7 bases and J by 6 bases, leaving 13 bases between them. There are 12 residues in the CDR3. CDR1 is SGHVS, CDR2 FNYEAQ, per germline. The sequenced sample consisted of peripheral blood mononuclear cells. The chain links TRBV7-6 to TRBJ2-7, with no clear D. This receptor was obtained from a human donor with common variable immunodeficiency. CDR3 sequence: CASTPASGEQYF. The part of the CDR3 DNA that was read is TGTGCCAGCACCCCCGCATCGGGCGAG. Full variable domain (remainder filled in from reference TRBV7-6 and TRBJ2-7): GAGVSQSPRYKVTKRGQDVALRCDPISGHVSLYWYRQALGQGPEFLTYFNYEAQQDKSGLPNDRFSAERPEGSISTLTIQRTEQRDSAMYRCASTPASGEQYFGPGTRLTVT.